The next 30 T cell receptor beta chains were all read from a single sample in a study of T cell changes during pregnancy in multiple sclerosis. Some clones are missing from TCRdb's copy, which holds only in-frame ones; the method was immunoSEQ multiplex PCR. The repertoire holds more than 20,000 clones, around 93% seen once, with 0.68% in the top ten. This material consisted of CD4+ T cells from peripheral blood mononuclear cells, taken in the third trimester of pregnancy. The receptors shown here come from a female donor with multiple sclerosis, enrolled in a pregnancy study.

J is TRBJ2-2 and V is TRBV5-1; 11 positions agree with TRBD2. Germline lookup yields CDR1 SGHRS and CDR2 YFSETQ. V was pared by 4 bases and J by 5 bases, with 7 bases of the junction left unmatched. The CDR3 is 16 residues long. The CDR3, as DNA: TGCGCCAGCAGCGCCCTGACTAGCGGGGTAACCGGGGAGCTGTTTTTT. It yields the protein CASSALTSGVTGELFF. Full variable domain (rest looked up from reference TRBV5-1 and TRBJ2-2): KAGVTQTPRYLIKTRGQQVTLSCSPISGHRSVSWYQQTPGQGLQFLFEYFSETQRNKGNFPGRFSGRQFSNSRSEMNVSTLELGDSALYLCASSALTSGVTGELFFGEGSRLTVL.

This rearrangement joins TRBV30 to TRBJ1-4; the match to TRBD1 covers 7 bases. This CDR3 comprises 14 residues. Germline trimming cut 3 bases from V and 7 bases from J; bases unmatched to any gene: 8. Germline V gene sequence: CDR1 GTSNPN, CDR2 SVGIG (reference sequence). The CDR3 DNA reads TGTGCCTGGAGGGCAACAGGGGTAGTTGAAAAACTGTTTTTT. Residues: CAWRATGVVEKLFF.

This chain joins TRBV6-1 and TRBJ2-1, with 12 nucleotides matching TRBD2. The CDR3 extends over 18 amino acids. Germline V CDR1 and CDR2: MNHNS, SASEGT. V lost 0 bases, J lost 4 bases, and 7 bases stayed unmatched. CDR3 bases: TGTGCCAGCAGTGAAGCGCTTCTGGGACTAGCGGGTTACAATGAGCAGTTCTTC. It specifies CASSEALLGLAGYNEQFF.

The chain carries TRBV2 and TRBJ2-1; TRBD2 agrees at 9 bases. Germline loops: CDR1 SNHLY, CDR2 FYNNEI. The CDR3 loop spans 15 amino acids. J gave up 6 bases and V 2 bases, and 5 bases lay outside the gene matches. The CDR3 nucleotides are TGTGCCAGCAGTGAAAGAAGCGGGGGGTTCAATGAGCAGTTCTTC. This translates into CASSERSGGFNEQFF.

This rearrangement joins TRBV11-1 to TRBJ2-7; 8 nucleotides agree with TRBD2. The CDR3 has 15 residues. V lost 7 bases to trimming and J lost 3 bases; unmatched junction nucleotides: 11. Germline assignment: CDR1 SGHAT and CDR2 FQDESV (reference sequence). CDR3 residues: CASTSGGDGYYEQYF. The CDR3 DNA reads TGTGCCAGCACCTCCGGGGGGGACGGCTACTACGAGCAGTACTTC.

Remarks on this clone: This same CDR3 is encoded by further DNA sequences in the sample. The genes are TRBV30 and TRBJ1-1; the match to TRBD1 covers 8 bases. The CDR3 spans 14 residues. V gave up 2 bases and J gave up 1 base; unmatched junction bases: 3. Germline-derived CDR1 and CDR2 are GTSNPN and SVGIG (reference sequence). CDR3 sequence (DNA): TGTGCCTGGAGTAGGGGACAGGCGAACACTGAAGCTTTCTTT. Residues: CAWSRGQANTEAFF. The full variable domain, with the rest looked up from reference TRBV30 and TRBJ1-1, is SQTIHQWPATLVQPVGSPLSLECTVEGTSNPNLYWYRQAAGRGLQLLFYSVGIGQISSEVPQNLSASRPQDRQFILSSKKLLLSDSGFYLCAWSRGQANTEAFFGQGTRLTVV.

This clone was recorded once. The chain couples TRBV6-6 to TRBJ2-1, with TRBD1 matching 8 bases. V lost 3 bases, J lost 5 bases, and 3 bases stayed unmatched. There are 14 residues in the CDR3. The germline V gene encodes CDR1 MNHNY and CDR2 SVGAGI (reference sequence). CDR3 amino acids: CASSYPTGDNEQFF. The CDR3 coding sequence is TGTGCCAGCAGTTATCCGACAGGGGACAATGAGCAGTTCTTC.

This chain connects TRBV9 to TRBJ2-1; TRBD2 might be the D (6 bases). Per germline, CDR1 SGDLS and CDR2 YYNGEE. With 2 bases removed from V and 4 bases from J, the gap between germline ends came to 16 bases. This CDR3 has 16 amino acids. This CDR3 is CASSVQAGTVYNEQFF. The CDR3, as DNA: TGTGCCAGCAGCGTTCAGGCGGGGACGGTGTACAATGAGCAGTTCTTC.

The rearrangement uses TRBV10-3 and TRBJ2-7, with D perhaps matching TRBD1 (6 bases). The CDR3 sequence is 15 residues long. V gave up 6 bases and J gave up 1 base, with 16 bases separating them. CDR1 is ENHRY, CDR2 SYGVKD, per germline. CDR3 loop: CAIRSGTPSSYEQYF. CDR3 nucleotides: TGTGCCATCAGATCCGGGACACCCTCTTCCTACGAGCAGTACTTC.

This clone appeared a single time. This chain joins TRBV28 and TRBJ1-2; no firm D call. Trimming took 1 base from V and 4 from J, leaving 7 bases between them. CDR1 is MDHEN, CDR2 SYDVKM, per germline. This CDR3 region has 13 residues. CDR3 in amino acids: CASSLLRSYGYTF. The CDR3 DNA follows: TGTGCCAGCAGTTTATTGCGGAGCTATGGCTACACCTTC.

CDR3 sequence: CASSYSVGGGSPLHF. The CDR3, as DNA: TGCGCCAGCAGCTACTCTGTGGGAGGAGGATCACCCCTCCACTTT. The chain couples TRBV5-1 to TRBJ1-6; D gene unclear. The CDR3 extends over 15 amino acids. Germline values: CDR1 SGHRS, CDR2 YFSETQ. V was clipped by 3 bases and J by 10 bases, with 17 bases between them. Full variable domain (rest looked up from reference TRBV5-1 and TRBJ1-6): KAGVTQTPRYLIKTRGQQVTLSCSPISGHRSVSWYQQTPGQGLQFLFEYFSETQRNKGNFPGRFSGRQFSNSRSEMNVSTLELGDSALYLCASSYSVGGGSPLHFGNGTRLTVT.

V is TRBV19 and J is TRBJ1-1; D is unresolved. The CDR3 loop spans 15 amino acids. V was trimmed by 5 bases and J by 5 bases, leaving 18 bases between them. Germline CDR1 reads LNHDA; CDR2 reads SQIVND (reference sequence). The CDR3 nucleotides are TGTGCCAGTAGTGCTAATCCATCTAGAAGGACTGAAGCTTTCTTT. Its translation is CASSANPSRRTEAFF. Looking up the rest from reference TRBV19 and TRBJ1-1 gives the full variable domain: DGGITQSPKYLFRKEGQNVTLSCEQNLNHDAMYWYRQDPGQGLRLIYYSQIVNDFQKGDIAEGYSVSREKKESFPLTVTSAQKNPTAFYLCASSANPSRRTEAFFGQGTRLTVV.

A single count supports this clone. The CDR3 is CASSQGYRADTGELFF. In DNA, the CDR3 is TGCGCCAGCAGCCAAGGGTACAGGGCGGACACCGGGGAGCTGTTTTTT. The chain combines TRBV4-3 with TRBJ2-2, with a tentative D call TRBD1 (6 bases). The CDR3 runs to 16 residues. Germline CDR1 and CDR2: LGHNA and YSLEER. Trimming left V 1 base short and J 3 bases short, with 12 bases between.

The gene calls are TRBV7-2 and TRBJ1-6, with 7 bases matching TRBD1. Per the germline V gene, CDR1 is SGHTA and CDR2 is FQGNSA. The CDR3 extends over 15 amino acids. Trimming at V came to 5 bases and at J to 10 bases, leaving 11 bases not matched to a gene. DNA of the CDR3: TGTGCCAGCAGCCTCCTGACAGGGCTTCAATCACCCCTCCACTTT. It translates to CASSLLTGLQSPLHF.

The chain links TRBV5-4 to TRBJ2-5; 13 nucleotides agree with TRBD2. This CDR3 is 15 amino acids long. V trimming: 1 base; J trimming: 3 bases; junction bases outside the gene matches: 0. The germline V gene has CDR1 SGHNT and CDR2 YYREEE (reference sequence). In DNA, the CDR3 is TGTGCCAGCAGCTTGACTAGCGGGGGGGAAGAGACCCAGTACTTC. Translation gives CASSLTSGGEETQYF.

Here the CDR3 reads CASSPRTGSGKLFF. The DNA for the CDR3 is TGTGCCAGCAGCCCTCGGACAGGGTCGGGAAAACTGTTTTTT. V usage is TRBV7-9 and J usage is TRBJ1-4, with 8 bases aligning to TRBD1. Germline CDR1 SEHNR, CDR2 FQNEAQ (reference sequence). J lost 10 bases, V lost 5 bases, and 9 bases had no gene match. The CDR3 length is 14 residues. Using reference TRBV7-9 and TRBJ1-4 for the parts outside the CDR3, the full variable domain is DTGVSQNPRHKITKRGQNVTFRCDPISEHNRLYWYRQTLGQGPEFLTYFQNEAQLEKSRLLSDRFSAERPKGSFSTLEIQRTEQGDSAMYLCASSPRTGSGKLFFGSGTQLSVL.

The chain joins TRBV7-2 to TRBJ1-5; TRBD1 agrees at 7 bases. J was trimmed by 0 bases and V by 5 bases; bases with no gene match: 1. The CDR3 runs to 14 residues. CDR1 is SGHTA and CDR2 is FQGNSA in the germline V gene. CDR3 coding DNA: TGTGCCAGCAGCCACAGGGGTAGCAATCAGCCCCAGCATTTT. Encoded protein: CASSHRGSNQPQHF.

The chain combines TRBV9 with TRBJ2-7; 10 bases map to TRBD1. The V gene end was trimmed by 5 bases and the J gene end by 7 bases; junction bases not matched to a gene: 9. CDR3 length: 14 amino acids. Germline values: CDR1 SGDLS, CDR2 YYNGEE. In DNA form, the CDR3 reads TGTGCCAGCAGTACGGGACAGGGGCCTGGAGAGCAGTACTTC. Translating gives CASSTGQGPGEQYF.

The CDR3 reads CASSGSERDYNEQFF. The CDR3 DNA follows: TGTGCCAGCAGTGGTTCCGAGAGGGATTACAATGAGCAGTTCTTC. The rearrangement links TRBV11-3 to TRBJ2-1; the D gene is possibly TRBD2 (5 bases). Germline CDR1 SGHNT, CDR2 YENEEA. The CDR3 loop spans 15 amino acids. V lost 6 bases and J 4 bases, leaving 16 bases between the germline ends.

The chain recombines TRBV4-3 with TRBJ1-1; D perhaps matches TRBD1 (6 bases). V was pared by 0 bases and J by 1 base, with 9 bases between. There are 15 residues in the CDR3. Per germline, CDR1 LGHNA and CDR2 YSLEER. CDR3 residues: CASSQEWGQNTEAFF. For the CDR3, the DNA is TGCGCCAGCAGCCAAGAATGGGGGCAGAACACTGAAGCTTTCTTT.

This clone was found once. This chain connects TRBV19 to TRBJ2-2, with 8 bases fitting TRBD1. The ends lost 6 bases at V and 1 base at J; junction bases unmatched: 4. Germline CDR1 and CDR2: LNHDA and SQIVND (reference sequence). The CDR3 totals 15 residues. CDR3 nucleotide sequence: TGTGCCAGTAGCCCGGGGACAGGGAACACCGGGGAGCTGTTTTTT. This gives the protein CASSPGTGNTGELFF.

V gene TRBV11-2 combines with J gene TRBJ1-3; D gene ambiguous. The CDR3 runs 16 residues. Germline V lookup: CDR1 SGHAT, CDR2 FQNNGV. Trimming left V 4 bases short and J 0 bases short, with 13 bases between. CDR3 sequence (DNA): TGTGCCAGCAGCTCCCAGACCCTAGCCTCTGGAAACACCATATATTTT. The encoded protein is CASSSQTLASGNTIYF.

The J gene is TRBJ1-4, the V gene TRBV2; D is possibly TRBD1 (6 bases). Deletions cut 1 base from V and 11 bases from J, with 11 bases between. Germline V gene data show CDR1 as SNHLY and CDR2 as FYNNEI. The CDR3 totals 13 residues. The CDR3 spells CASSEVGGGKLFF. CDR3 DNA sequence: TGTGCCAGCAGTGAAGTAGGGGGAGGGAAACTGTTTTTT.

V is TRBV5-1 and J is TRBJ1-2, with 7 positions matching TRBD1. CDR1 is SGHRS and CDR2 is YFSETQ in the germline V gene. V dropped 3 bases and J dropped 10; count of bases not matched to a gene: 9. The CDR3 spans 13 residues. The CDR3: CASSYEGQAAYTF. The CDR3 nucleotides read TGCGCCAGCAGCTACGAAGGACAGGCTGCCTACACCTTC.

V usage is TRBV2 and J usage is TRBJ2-7, with 8 bases fitting TRBD2. Germline V gives CDR1 SNHLY, CDR2 FYNNEI. The CDR3 runs to 15 residues. With V trimmed by 6 bases and J by 5 bases, 12 bases remained unmatched. The chain's CDR3 is CASSHRGGPANEQYF. The CDR3 DNA reads TGTGCCAGCAGCCATCGGGGGGGCCCAGCTAACGAGCAGTACTTC.

The chain combines TRBV2 with TRBJ2-5, with 8 bases aligning to TRBD2. Germline lookup yields CDR1 SNHLY and CDR2 FYNNEI. CDR3 length equals 13 residues. The V and J ends lost 8 bases and 0 bases, in that order; junction bases with no gene match: 2. The CDR3 nucleotides read TGTGCCAGCGAGCGGGGGTACCAAGAGACCCAGTACTTC. Its translation is CASERGYQETQYF. Filled out from reference TRBV2 and TRBJ2-5, the complete variable domain reads EPEVTQTPSHQVTQMGQEVILRCVPISNHLYFYWYRQILGQKVEFLVSFYNNEISEKSEIFDDQFSVERPDGSNFTLKIRSTKLEDSAMYFCASERGYQETQYFGPGTRLLVL.

The chain is built from TRBV4-3 and TRBJ2-6; no clear D gene. CDR3 length equals 14 residues. Germline lookup yields CDR1 LGHNA and CDR2 YSLEER. V gave up 1 base and J gave up 5 bases, with 6 bases separating them. CDR3 in amino acids: CASSQASWANVLTF. The CDR3 DNA is TGCGCCAGCAGCCAAGCGTCGTGGGCCAACGTCCTGACTTTC.

The rearrangement uses TRBV6-5 and TRBJ1-1; the match to TRBD1 covers 10 bases. V was clipped by 6 bases and J by 5 bases; unmatched bases: 3. Looked up from germline, CDR1 is MNHEY and CDR2 is SVGAGI. The CDR3 has 13 residues. The CDR3 DNA reads as TGTGCCAGCAGCCGGGACAGGGGTACTGAAGCTTTCTTT. Its protein product is CASSRDRGTEAFF.

This clone has just a few counts. This chain links TRBV10-1 with TRBJ1-2, with 7 bases identical to TRBD1. Trimming cost V 5 bases and J 4 bases; bases outside gene matches: 4. The CDR3 sequence is 13 residues long. The V gene's germline CDR1 is WNHNN and CDR2 SYGVQD (reference sequence). This CDR3 is CASSPRQGYGYTF. For the CDR3, the DNA is TGCGCCAGCAGTCCCCGACAGGGCTATGGCTACACCTTC.

The gene calls are TRBV18 and TRBJ1-2; possible D gene TRBD1, 5 bases. V was pared by 3 bases and J by 3 bases, with 14 bases between. CDR1 is KGHSH, CDR2 LQKENI, per germline. This CDR3 has 15 residues. The CDR3 region has the DNA TGTGCCAGCTCACCCTTGGTGGGGCAGGACTATGGCTACACCTTC. It yields the protein CASSPLVGQDYGYTF.